The entry below describes one T cell receptor (beta chain). A read error may explain this, as a much larger clone is one base away. This entry comes from a study of blood T cells in healthy people across ages. Through a sample-barcoded 5' primer and a J-beta primer mix, a second PCR was run for roughly 6 to 11 cycles. TCRdb processed the 5' RACE reads anew with MiXCR; each CDR3 protein has one entry. The sample yields some 940,000 distinct CDR3 sequences, about 27% seen once. The germline gives CDR1 MRHNA, CDR2 SNTAGT. V dropped 3 bases and J dropped 12 bases, with 12 bases sitting between them. This CDR3 has 12 amino acids. In addition, the sample was reused for a study of T cells of mothers and their children.

The origin of this receptor is a woman between 40 and 50 years old in good health. The chain employs TRBV6-4 and TRBJ2-1; no reliable D call. The sample was blood. The DNA of the CDR3 is TGTGCCAGCAGTGATTCCGGCGTTGTGCAGTTCTTC. Amino acids: CASSDSGVVQFF.